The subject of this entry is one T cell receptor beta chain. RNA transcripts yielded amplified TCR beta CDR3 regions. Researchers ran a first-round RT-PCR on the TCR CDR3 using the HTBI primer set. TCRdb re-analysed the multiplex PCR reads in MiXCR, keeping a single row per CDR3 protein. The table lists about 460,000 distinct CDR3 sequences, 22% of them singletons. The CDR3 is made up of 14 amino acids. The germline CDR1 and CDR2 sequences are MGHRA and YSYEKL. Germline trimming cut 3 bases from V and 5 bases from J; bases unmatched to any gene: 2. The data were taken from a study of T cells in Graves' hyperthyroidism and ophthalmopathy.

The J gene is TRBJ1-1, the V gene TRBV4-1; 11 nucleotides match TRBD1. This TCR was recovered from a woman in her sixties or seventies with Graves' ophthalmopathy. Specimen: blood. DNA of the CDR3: TGCGCCAGCAGCCAGGGACAGGGGGAAACTGAAGCTTTCTTT. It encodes CASSQGQGETEAFF.